What follows are 25 T cell receptor beta chains derived from one specimen sequenced in a study of cytomegalovirus exposure and HLA in healthy donors. 13 Jbeta primers and 60 Vbeta primers were used for the PCR. The table came from immunoSEQ multiplex PCR; TCRdb's copy has only in-frame clones and leaves some out. The table records about 160,000 clones, roughly 80% of them present only once. Sequencing used PBMCs. These receptors all come from a male donor in good health and CMV-seronegative.

V usage is TRBV6-1 and J usage is TRBJ1-1, with 7 bases aligning to TRBD1. Trimming at V came to 7 bases and at J to 1 base, leaving 6 bases not matched to a gene. The CDR3 covers 14 residues. Germline V gene sequence: CDR1 MNHNS, CDR2 SASEGT. The CDR3 protein is CASTGPGGNTEAFF. The CDR3 DNA reads TGTGCCAGCACCGGCCCAGGGGGGAACACTGAAGCTTTCTTT.

This clone has a single count. The chain joins TRBV4-3 to TRBJ2-7; possibly TRBD2 for D (6 bases). Germline-derived CDR1 and CDR2 are LGHNA and YSLEER. The CDR3 covers 15 residues. V lost 4 bases, J lost 3 bases, and 16 bases lay in between. CDR3 nucleotide sequence: TGCGCCAGCAGCCCCGGAGGAGCGGGCGGCTACGAGCAGTACTTC. This sequence encodes CASSPGGAGGYEQYF.

The chain is built from TRBV19 and TRBJ2-5, with 9 bases aligning to TRBD1. The germline V gene encodes CDR1 LNHDA and CDR2 SQIVND (reference sequence). The V segment lost 5 bases and the J segment 5 bases; nucleotides outside the gene matches: 9. The CDR3 totals 15 residues. Written as DNA, the CDR3 is TGTGCCAGTAGTGGCCGAACAGGGGGCTTGGAGACCCAGTACTTC. Translated: CASSGRTGGLETQYF.

The chain is built from TRBV6-6 and TRBJ2-3; 13 nucleotides agree with TRBD2. The CDR3 contains 16 residues. Trimming at V came to 6 bases and at J to 10 bases, leaving 13 bases not matched to a gene. CDR1 is MNHNY and CDR2 is SVGAGI in the germline V gene (reference sequence). The CDR3 loop reads CASRELGLAGDSSQYF. The CDR3 DNA reads as TGTGCCAGCAGAGAGCTCGGACTAGCGGGAGATTCGTCGCAGTATTTT.

The rearrangement links TRBV19 to TRBJ2-6, with D possibly TRBD2 on 5 matching bases. V was trimmed by 5 bases and J by 0 bases, leaving 11 bases between them. The CDR3 covers 16 residues. The germline CDR1 and CDR2 sequences are LNHDA and SQIVND (reference sequence). CDR3 sequence reads: CASSQNSASGANVLTF. Here the CDR3 DNA reads TGTGCCAGTAGTCAAAATAGCGCCTCTGGGGCCAACGTCCTGACTTTC.

The chain recombines TRBV5-6 with TRBJ2-5, with TRBD1 matching over 7 bases. The DNA end is a closer match to TRBJ2-7, so the J assignment may be wrong. The CDR3 loop spans 13 amino acids. CDR1 is SGHDT and CDR2 is YYEEEE in the germline V gene. In DNA, the CDR3 is TGTGCCAGCAGCTGGGACAGCGGTTACGAGCAGTACTTC. It codes for CASSWDSGYEQYF.

This clone showed up just a few times. J is TRBJ2-7 and V is TRBV5-6; D is perhaps TRBD1 (6 bases). V lost 3 bases to trimming and J lost 4 bases, with 11 bases between them. The CDR3 consists of 13 residues. CDR1 and CDR2 from the germline V gene are SGHDT and YYEEEE. CDR3 residues: CASSSTGFYEQYF. CDR3 nucleotides: TGTGCCAGCAGCTCTACAGGGTTTTACGAGCAGTACTTC.

V and J are TRBV28 and TRBJ1-2, with D possibly being TRBD1 (5 bases). The CDR3 is 15 residues long. Germline values: CDR1 MDHEN, CDR2 SYDVKM. Trimming removed 2 bases from V and 4 bases from J, with 14 bases in between. CDR3 in amino acids: CASSLGGDQGYGYTF. The CDR3 bases are TGTGCCAGCAGTTTAGGAGGGGATCAGGGCTATGGCTACACCTTC.

The chain uses TRBV4-2 and TRBJ1-2, with no clear D. This CDR3 has 14 residues. Germline V CDR1 and CDR2: LGHNA, YNFKEQ. The V and J ends lost 0 bases and 2 bases respectively, with 7 bases between them. CDR3 loop: CASSQDGGNYGYTF. CDR3 sequence (DNA): TGTGCCAGCAGCCAAGACGGAGGGAACTATGGCTACACCTTC.

This chain uses TRBV6-1 with TRBJ2-1, with D possibly TRBD1 on 6 matching bases. Germline loops: CDR1 MNHNS, CDR2 SASEGT. This CDR3 is 17 amino acids long. Trimming took off 4 bases at V and 0 bases at J, with 16 bases between the two ends. The CDR3 bases are TGTGCCAGCAGTGTTATGCTACAGGGAAACTCCTACAATGAGCAGTTCTTC. Translating gives CASSVMLQGNSYNEQFF.

The V and J genes are TRBV9 and TRBJ2-7, with D possibly TRBD1 on 6 matching bases. The CDR3 runs 15 residues. Trimming took off 0 bases at V and 0 bases at J, with 10 bases between the two ends. From germline, CDR1 is SGDLS and CDR2 YYNGEE. The CDR3 protein is CASSVVRQASYEQYF. The CDR3 DNA reads TGTGCCAGCAGCGTAGTTAGACAGGCCTCCTACGAGCAGTACTTC.

The chain carries TRBV15 and TRBJ1-3, with TRBD1 matching over 7 bases. After removal of 1 base from V and 11 bases from J, the junction contained 8 bases not matched to a gene. Germline values: CDR1 LNHNV, CDR2 YYDKDF (reference sequence). The CDR3 consists of 14 residues. The CDR3 region has the DNA TGTGCCACCAGCAGAGTCCGGACAGGTCAAGCCATATATTTT. It codes for CATSRVRTGQAIYF.

The rearrangement uses TRBV9 and TRBJ1-3; D perhaps matches TRBD1 (5 bases). This CDR3 has 15 residues. V dropped 4 bases and J dropped 0 bases, with 11 bases sitting between them. Germline CDR1 is SGDLS and CDR2 is YYNGEE. CDR3 residues: CASSYDSHSGNTIYF. CDR3 bases: TGTGCCAGCAGCTATGACAGCCACTCTGGAAACACCATATATTTT.

The sample holds a few counts of this clone. The chain employs TRBV30 and TRBJ1-4; 7 positions match TRBD1. Per germline, CDR1 GTSNPN and CDR2 SVGIG (reference sequence). The trim removed 1 base at V and 8 bases at J, leaving 7 bases unmatched. The CDR3 contains 14 residues. Here the CDR3 reads CAWSEDRFGEKLFF. The CDR3 DNA reads TGTGCCTGGAGTGAGGACAGGTTTGGAGAAAAACTGTTTTTT.

The chain is built from TRBV19 and TRBJ2-7; possibly TRBD2 for D (5 bases). V was shortened by 6 bases and J by 1 base, with 16 bases between the two germline ends. The CDR3 contains 15 residues. Germline CDR1 is LNHDA and CDR2 is SQIVND (reference sequence). CDR3 sequence: CASRNWGERSYEQYF. In DNA form, the CDR3 reads TGTGCCAGTAGAAACTGGGGAGAGAGGTCCTACGAGCAGTACTTC.

This clone showed up just once. V is TRBV9 and J is TRBJ2-3, with TRBD1 identical over 8 bases. The V gene end was trimmed by 3 bases and the J gene end by 0 bases; junction bases not matched to a gene: 3. The CDR3 runs 15 residues. Germline V CDR1 and CDR2: SGDLS, YYNGEE. The CDR3 here is CASSEGQVSTDTQYF. In DNA form, the CDR3 reads TGTGCCAGCAGCGAGGGACAGGTGAGCACAGATACGCAGTATTTT.

This sequence joins TRBV10-3 and TRBJ2-1; weak D call: TRBD1 (5 bases). Germline CDR1 ENHRY, CDR2 SYGVKD. V was shortened by 6 bases and J by 9 bases, with 12 bases between the two germline ends. The CDR3 runs to 12 residues. The DNA of the CDR3 is TGTGCCATCAGGGAGCCAGGGATTGAGCAGTTCTTC. Translating it yields CAIREPGIEQFF.

The table lists this clone with a few counts. The V gene is TRBV6-4, the J gene TRBJ1-1; D perhaps matches TRBD1 (6 bases). V was trimmed by 2 bases and J by 6 bases, leaving 10 bases between them. This CDR3 comprises 13 residues. CDR1 is MRHNA and CDR2 is SNTAGT in the germline V gene. The CDR3 sequence is CASSDEGGSEAFF. The CDR3 nucleotides read TGTGCCAGCAGTGACGAGGGGGGGTCTGAAGCTTTCTTT.

This chain connects TRBV4-1 to TRBJ2-1, with 11 nucleotides matching TRBD2. Germline V CDR1 and CDR2: MGHRA, YSYEKL. CDR3 length: 15 amino acids. With 1 base clipped from V and 4 bases from J, the junction kept 0 bases outside the gene matches. The CDR3 here is CASSQGLAGYNEQFF. The CDR3 nucleotides read TGCGCCAGCAGCCAAGGACTAGCGGGATACAATGAGCAGTTCTTC.

This rearrangement joins TRBV7-2 to TRBJ2-7; maybe TRBD1 (6 bases). The CDR3 has 13 residues. Germline loops: CDR1 SGHTA, CDR2 FQGNSA. The V end was cut by 2 bases, the J end by 7 bases, with 12 bases between. The CDR3 sequence is CASSLSRGGEQYF. The DNA for the CDR3 is TGTGCCAGCAGCTTAAGCAGGGGTGGAGAGCAGTACTTC.

Turning to this clone: The junction does not match germline at one end; this may be a read error. The chain uses TRBV28 and TRBJ1-2, with D possibly being TRBD1 (6 bases). The CDR3 sequence is 14 residues long. The germline V gene encodes CDR1 MDHEN and CDR2 SYDVKM. CDR3 coding DNA: TGTGCCAGCAGTTTAGTGGGGGCGCCCGATGGCTACCCCTTC. It specifies CASSLVGAPDGYPF.

This clone has a handful of counts. This chain uses TRBV5-1 with TRBJ1-1; 8 bases align to TRBD1. Trimming removed 4 bases from V and 1 base from J; junction bases left unmatched: 12. CDR1 and CDR2 (germline): SGHRS, YFSETQ. This CDR3 contains 17 residues. The CDR3 DNA sequence: TGCGCCAGCAGCGACCATCTAACAGGGGGGGCGAACACTGAAGCTTTCTTT. Protein sequence: CASSDHLTGGANTEAFF.

V is TRBV6-5 and J is TRBJ1-2; TRBD1 aligns across 7 bases. The CDR3 runs 15 residues. Trimming cost V 5 bases and J 4 bases; bases outside gene matches: 10. Germline V gene sequence: CDR1 MNHEY, CDR2 SVGAGI. The CDR3 sequence: CASSKQGSGVYGYTF. CDR3 bases: TGTGCCAGCAGTAAACAGGGGTCTGGTGTCTATGGCTACACCTTC.

A few counts support this clone. V is TRBV5-1 and J is TRBJ1-5, with D possibly matching TRBD1 (6 bases). This CDR3 has 14 residues. Germline-derived CDR1 and CDR2 are SGHRS and YFSETQ. With 4 bases removed from V and 4 bases from J, the gap between germline ends came to 12 bases. CDR3 protein: CASSEQGGNQPQHF. In DNA form, the CDR3 reads TGCGCCAGCAGCGAACAGGGTGGTAATCAGCCCCAGCATTTT.

This clone was counted only a few times. This chain uses TRBV4-1 with TRBJ2-3; 10 bases agree with TRBD2. The CDR3 is made up of 17 amino acids. The germline gives CDR1 MGHRA, CDR2 YSYEKL. The J segment lost 2 bases and the V segment lost 3 bases, leaving 8 bases of the junction unmatched. The CDR3: CASSQSGGAMNTDTQYF. In nucleotides, the CDR3 is TGCGCCAGCAGCCAGAGCGGGGGGGCCATGAACACAGATACGCAGTATTTT.